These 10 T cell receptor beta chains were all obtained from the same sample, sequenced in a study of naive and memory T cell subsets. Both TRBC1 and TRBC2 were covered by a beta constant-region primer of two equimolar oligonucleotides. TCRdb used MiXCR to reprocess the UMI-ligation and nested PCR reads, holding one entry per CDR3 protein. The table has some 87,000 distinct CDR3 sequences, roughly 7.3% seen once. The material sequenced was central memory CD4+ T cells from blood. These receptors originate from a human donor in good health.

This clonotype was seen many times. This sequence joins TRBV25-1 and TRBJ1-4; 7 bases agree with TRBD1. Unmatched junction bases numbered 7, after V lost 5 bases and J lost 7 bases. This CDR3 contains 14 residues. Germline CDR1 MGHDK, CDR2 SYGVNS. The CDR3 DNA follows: TGTGCCAGCAGTCCCCCCGGGACAGTTGAAAAACTGTTTTTT. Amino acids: CASSPPGTVEKLFF.

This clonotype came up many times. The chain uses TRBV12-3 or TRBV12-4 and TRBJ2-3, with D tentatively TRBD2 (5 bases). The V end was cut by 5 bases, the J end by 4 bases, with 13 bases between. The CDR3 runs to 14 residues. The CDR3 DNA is TGTGCCAGCAGTATCCGACTAACGTCAGATACGCAGTATTTT. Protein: CASSIRLTSDTQYF.

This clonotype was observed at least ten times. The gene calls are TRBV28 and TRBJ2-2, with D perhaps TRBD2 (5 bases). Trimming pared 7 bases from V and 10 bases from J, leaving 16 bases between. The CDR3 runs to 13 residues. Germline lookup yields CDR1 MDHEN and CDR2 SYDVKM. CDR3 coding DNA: TGTGCCAGCACCCGACTAAGCCGACAGGAGCTGTTTTTT. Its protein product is CASTRLSRQELFF.

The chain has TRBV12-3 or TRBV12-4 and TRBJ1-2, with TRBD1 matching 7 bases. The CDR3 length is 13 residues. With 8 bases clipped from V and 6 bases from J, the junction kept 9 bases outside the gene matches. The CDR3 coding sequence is TGTGCCAGCGCCTCCGGGACAGAGGATGGCTACACCTTC. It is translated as CASASGTEDGYTF.

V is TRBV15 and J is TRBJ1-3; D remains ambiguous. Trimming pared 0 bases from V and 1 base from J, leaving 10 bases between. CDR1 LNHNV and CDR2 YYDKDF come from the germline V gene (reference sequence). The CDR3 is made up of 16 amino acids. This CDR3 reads CATSRDYIHSGNTIYF. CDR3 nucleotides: TGTGCCACCAGCAGAGATTACATCCATTCTGGAAACACCATATATTTT.

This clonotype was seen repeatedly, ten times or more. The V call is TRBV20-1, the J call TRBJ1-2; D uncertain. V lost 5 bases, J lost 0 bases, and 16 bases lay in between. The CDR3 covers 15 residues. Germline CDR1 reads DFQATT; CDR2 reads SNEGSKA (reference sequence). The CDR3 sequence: CSASKSLPPNYGYTF. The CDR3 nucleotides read TGCAGTGCTTCCAAGTCTCTCCCCCCTAACTATGGCTACACCTTC.

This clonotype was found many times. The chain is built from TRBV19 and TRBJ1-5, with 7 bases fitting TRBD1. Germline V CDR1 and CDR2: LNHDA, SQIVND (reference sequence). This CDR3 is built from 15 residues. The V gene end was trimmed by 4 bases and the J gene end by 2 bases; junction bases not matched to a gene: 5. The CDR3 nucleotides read TGTGCCAGTAGTACTTTGGGACAGCGCAATCAGCCCCAGCATTTT. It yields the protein CASSTLGQRNQPQHF.

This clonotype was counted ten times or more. CDR3 DNA: TGTGCCAGCAGCCCGACCCTTGGGAAGAATGAGCAGTTCTTC. Its translation is CASSPTLGKNEQFF. The chain links TRBV7-2 to TRBJ2-1, with D unclear. CDR3 length: 14 amino acids. The germline gives CDR1 SGHTA, CDR2 FQGNSA. V was shortened by 5 bases and J by 7 bases, with 15 bases between the two germline ends.

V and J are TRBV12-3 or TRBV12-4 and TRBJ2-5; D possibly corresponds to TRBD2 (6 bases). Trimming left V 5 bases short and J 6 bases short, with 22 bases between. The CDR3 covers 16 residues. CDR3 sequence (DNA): TGTGCCAGCAGTCTTCCCCGGAAGGAGGGAAGACAGACCCAGTACTTC. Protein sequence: CASSLPRKEGRQTQYF.

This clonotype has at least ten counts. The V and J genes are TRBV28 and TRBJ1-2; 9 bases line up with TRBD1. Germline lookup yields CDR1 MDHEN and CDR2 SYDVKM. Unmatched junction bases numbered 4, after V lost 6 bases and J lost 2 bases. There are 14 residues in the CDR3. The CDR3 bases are TGTGCCAGCAGAACAGGGGGCGCGAACTATGGCTACACCTTC. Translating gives CASRTGGANYGYTF.